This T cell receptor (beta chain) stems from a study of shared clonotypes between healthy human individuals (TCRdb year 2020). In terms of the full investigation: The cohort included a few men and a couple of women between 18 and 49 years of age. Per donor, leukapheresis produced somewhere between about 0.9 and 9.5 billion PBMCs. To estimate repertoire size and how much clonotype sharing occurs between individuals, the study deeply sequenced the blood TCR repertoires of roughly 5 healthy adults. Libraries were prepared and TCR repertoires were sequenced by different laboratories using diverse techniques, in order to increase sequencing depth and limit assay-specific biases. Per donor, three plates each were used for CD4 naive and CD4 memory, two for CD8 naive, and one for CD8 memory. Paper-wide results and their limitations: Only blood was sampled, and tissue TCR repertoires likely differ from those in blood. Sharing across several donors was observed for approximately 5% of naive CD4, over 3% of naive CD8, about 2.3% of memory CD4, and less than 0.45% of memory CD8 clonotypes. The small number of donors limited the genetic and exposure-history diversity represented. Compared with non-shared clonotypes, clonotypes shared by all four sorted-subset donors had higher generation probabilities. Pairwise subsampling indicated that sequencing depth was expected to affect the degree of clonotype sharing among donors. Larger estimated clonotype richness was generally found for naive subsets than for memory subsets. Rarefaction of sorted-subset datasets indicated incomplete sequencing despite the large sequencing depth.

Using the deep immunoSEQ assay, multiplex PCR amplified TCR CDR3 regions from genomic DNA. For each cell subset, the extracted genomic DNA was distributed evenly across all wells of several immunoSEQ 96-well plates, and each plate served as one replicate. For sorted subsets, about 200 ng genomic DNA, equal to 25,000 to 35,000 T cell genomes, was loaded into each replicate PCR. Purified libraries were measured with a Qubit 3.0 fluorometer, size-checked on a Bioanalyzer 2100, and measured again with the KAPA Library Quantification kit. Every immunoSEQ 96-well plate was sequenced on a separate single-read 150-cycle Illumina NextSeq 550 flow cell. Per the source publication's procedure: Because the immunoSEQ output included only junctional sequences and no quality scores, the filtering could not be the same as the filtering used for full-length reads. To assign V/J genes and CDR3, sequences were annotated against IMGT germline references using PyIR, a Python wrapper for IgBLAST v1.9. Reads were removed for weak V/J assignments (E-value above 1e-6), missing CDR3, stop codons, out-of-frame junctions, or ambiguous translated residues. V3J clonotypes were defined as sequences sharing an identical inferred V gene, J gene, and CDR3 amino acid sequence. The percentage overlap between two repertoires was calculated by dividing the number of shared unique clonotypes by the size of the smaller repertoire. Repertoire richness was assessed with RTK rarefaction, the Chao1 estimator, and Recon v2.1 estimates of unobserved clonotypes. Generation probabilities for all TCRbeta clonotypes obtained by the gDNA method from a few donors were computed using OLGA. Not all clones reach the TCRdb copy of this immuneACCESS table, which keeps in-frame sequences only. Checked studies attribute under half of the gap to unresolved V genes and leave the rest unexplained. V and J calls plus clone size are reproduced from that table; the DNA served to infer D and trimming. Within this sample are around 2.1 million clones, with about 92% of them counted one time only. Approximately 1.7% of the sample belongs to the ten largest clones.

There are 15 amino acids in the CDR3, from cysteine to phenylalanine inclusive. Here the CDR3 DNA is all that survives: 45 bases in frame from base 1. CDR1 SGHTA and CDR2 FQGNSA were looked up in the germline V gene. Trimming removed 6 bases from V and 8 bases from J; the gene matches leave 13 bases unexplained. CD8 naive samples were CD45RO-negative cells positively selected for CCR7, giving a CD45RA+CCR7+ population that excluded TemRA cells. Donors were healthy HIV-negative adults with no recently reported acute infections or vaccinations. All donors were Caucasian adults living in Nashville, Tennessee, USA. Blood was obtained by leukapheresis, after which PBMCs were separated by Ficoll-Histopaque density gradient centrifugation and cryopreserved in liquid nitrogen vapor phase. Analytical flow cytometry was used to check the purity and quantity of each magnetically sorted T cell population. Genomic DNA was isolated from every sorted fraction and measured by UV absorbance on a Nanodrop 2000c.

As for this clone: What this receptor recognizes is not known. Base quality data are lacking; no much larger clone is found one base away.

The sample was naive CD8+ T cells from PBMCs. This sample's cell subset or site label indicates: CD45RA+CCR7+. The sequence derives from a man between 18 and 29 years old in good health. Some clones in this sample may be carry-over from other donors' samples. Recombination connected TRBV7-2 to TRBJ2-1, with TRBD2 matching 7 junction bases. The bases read TGTGCCAGCAGTTCCGGGTGGACTGCGGGAGATGAGCAGTTCTTC. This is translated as CASSSGWTAGDEQFF.